What follows describes a single T cell receptor (beta chain). Its specificity is not known. Trimming removed 5 bases from V and 5 bases from J; junction bases left unmatched: 10. CDR1 SNHLY and CDR2 FYNNEI come from the germline V gene. The CDR3 covers 15 residues. PCR employed 60 Vbeta and 13 Jbeta primers. The table came from immunoSEQ multiplex PCR; TCRdb's copy has only in-frame clones and leaves some out. The data contain some 74,000 clones, approximately 70% of them singletons. The entry originates in a study of cytomegalovirus exposure and HLA in healthy donors. Notes on the study in general: In a later analysis, at a false discovery rate of 0.05, under 20,000 TCR beta sequences matched HLA alleles. Roughly uniform sequencing depth across donors was assumed, possibly incorrectly. Reports credit the classifier with highly specific, highly sensitive diagnosis of cytomegalovirus status. Later on, an analysis found that several of the most significant clusters appeared to be linked to common viral pathogens, which included parvovirus B19.

Source material: PBMCs. The chain recombines TRBV2 with TRBJ1-2; 8 nucleotides align to TRBD1. This clonotype was obtained from a middle-aged man in good health and CMV-seropositive. CDR3 sequence (DNA): TGTGCCAGCAGTAGCACCCGGACAGGGCGTTATGGCTACACCTTC. Residues: CASSSTRTGRYGYTF.